The present entry profiles one T cell receptor beta chain with its context. The data were obtained in a study of blood T cell repertoires in COVID-19. Study overall: There were acute and convalescent COVID-19 samples, and they came from the United States, Italy and Spain.

As processed by the authors: Reference gene primers were amplified, and this amplification served to estimate nucleated cell counts. The table came from immunoSEQ multiplex PCR; TCRdb's copy has only in-frame clones and leaves some out. That table supplies the V and J calls and clone size; D and trimming were determined from the DNA. The profile shows some 75,000 clones, 80% of them singletons. Germline assignment: CDR1 SGHVS and CDR2 FQNEAQ. Unmatched junction bases numbered 1, after V lost 2 bases and J lost 4 bases. This CDR3 region has 14 residues. Material: peripheral blood. The genes are TRBV7-8 and TRBJ2-3; TRBD2 aligns across 9 bases. This sequence was found in a man in his fifties or sixties with COVID-19, enrolled during active disease. The DNA for the CDR3 is TGTGCCAGCAGCTTAAGACTAGCGGCAGATACGCAGTATTTT. Encoded protein: CASSLRLAADTQYF.